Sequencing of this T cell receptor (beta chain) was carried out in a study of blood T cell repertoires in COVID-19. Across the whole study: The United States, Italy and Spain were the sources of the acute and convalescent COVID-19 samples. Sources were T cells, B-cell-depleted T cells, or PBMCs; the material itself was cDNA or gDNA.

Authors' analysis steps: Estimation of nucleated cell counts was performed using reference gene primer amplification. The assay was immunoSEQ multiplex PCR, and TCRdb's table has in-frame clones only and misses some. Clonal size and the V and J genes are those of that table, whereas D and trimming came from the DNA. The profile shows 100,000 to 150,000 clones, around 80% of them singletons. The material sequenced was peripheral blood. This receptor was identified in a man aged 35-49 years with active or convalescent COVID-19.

CDR3 DNA: TGTGCCAGCAGCTTCGCCTCGGCTAGCGGGGATACGCAGTATTTT. Amino acids: CASSFASASGDTQYF. The chain uses TRBV5-4 and TRBJ2-3; 8 nucleotides line up with TRBD2. Germline V gene data show CDR1 as SGHNT and CDR2 as YYREEE (reference sequence). The CDR3 extends over 15 amino acids. The trim removed 2 bases at V and 6 bases at J, leaving 8 bases unmatched.